These T cell receptor beta chains were read from a single sample in a study of blood T cell repertoires in COVID-19. Generated by immunoSEQ multiplex PCR, the TCRdb table keeps only in-frame clones and is missing some. The profile shows under 100,000 clones, roughly four fifths of them singletons. The sample comprised peripheral blood. The receptors were sampled from a man aged 60 to 75 with acute or convalescent COVID-19. Each CDR3 is given with its conserved first and last residue. The order of the fields is CDR3 length, clone size, J gene, V gene, D gene, CDR3 DNA, CDR3 protein. A D gene is named only where the DNA matches it firmly. Clone size is shown for a subset of rows, as once, few, many or a class of expanded clone.

>17|NA|TRBJ1-2|TRBV19|TRBD1
TGTGCCAGTAGTACTGACAGGGCCTTTTCCCTAAGCTATGGCTACACCTTC
CASSTDRAFSLSYGYTF
>15|NA|TRBJ1-1|TRBV10-2|NA
TGCGCCAGCAGTGGGCCCAACGCCGGGGGAACTGAAGCTTTCTTT
CASSGPNAGGTEAFF
>14|NA|TRBJ2-2|TRBV7-2|NA
TGTGCCAGCGAGAGGACTACTAACACCGGGGAGCTGTTTTTT
CASERTTNTGELFF
>16|NA|TRBJ1-5|TRBV27|TRBD1
TGTGCCAGCAGGGGACAGGGGATACATAGCAATCAGCCCCAGCATTTT
CASRGQGIHSNQPQHF
>14|NA|TRBJ1-6|TRBV28|NA
TGTGCCAGCAGACTCCCCGGGTCTGGTTCACCCCTCCACTTT
CASRLPGSGSPLHF
>12|NA|TRBJ2-1|TRBV11-3|NA
TGTGCCAGCAGCTTAACTGCCAATGAGCAGTTCTTC
CASSLTANEQFF
>14|once|TRBJ1-2|TRBV5-5|NA
TGTGCCAGCAGCCTCTCCCGGGGGGACTATGGCTACACCTTC
CASSLSRGDYGYTF
>15|NA|TRBJ2-3|TRBV19|NA
TGTGCCAGTAGTATAGGAGCGAGAGTCACAGATACGCAGTATTTT
CASSIGARVTDTQYF
>13|NA|TRBJ2-5|TRBV2|NA
TGTGCCAGCAATCTGGACTACAAAGAGACCCAGTACTTC
CASNLDYKETQYF
>15|few|TRBJ2-5|TRBV4-2|TRBD2
TGTGCCAGCAGCTCTGTCGGGGGGGCCGAGGAGACCCAGTACTTC
CASSSVGGAEETQYF
>16|few|TRBJ1-2|TRBV6-5|NA
TGTGCCAGCAGTTACTCGGGGGCAGTCGCTAACTATGGCTACACCTTC
CASSYSGAVANYGYTF
>16|NA|TRBJ2-2|TRBV12-2|NA
TGTGCAAGTGAGGAAAGAAAGCGGGAAAGCACCGGGGAGCTGTTTTTT
CASEERKRESTGELFF